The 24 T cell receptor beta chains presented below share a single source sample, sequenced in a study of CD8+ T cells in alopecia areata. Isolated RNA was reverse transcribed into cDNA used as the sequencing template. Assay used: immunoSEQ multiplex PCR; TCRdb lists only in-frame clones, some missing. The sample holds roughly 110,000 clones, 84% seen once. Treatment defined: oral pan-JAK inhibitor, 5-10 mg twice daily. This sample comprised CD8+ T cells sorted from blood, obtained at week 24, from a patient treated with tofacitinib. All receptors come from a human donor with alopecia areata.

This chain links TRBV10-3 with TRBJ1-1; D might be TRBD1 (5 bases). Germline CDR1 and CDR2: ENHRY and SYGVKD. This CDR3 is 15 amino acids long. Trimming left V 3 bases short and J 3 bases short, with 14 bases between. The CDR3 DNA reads TGTGCCATCAGTGATACGCAGGGCTGGGACACTGAAGCTTTCTTT. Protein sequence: CAISDTQGWDTEAFF.

The CDR3 here is CASSQEGLVGGELFF. The DNA of the CDR3 is TGCGCCAGCAGTCAGGAGGGCTTGGTCGGCGGGGAGCTGTTTTTT. V gene TRBV4-1 combines with J gene TRBJ2-2; D may be TRBD2 (6 bases). V lost 6 bases, J lost 7 bases, and 18 bases lay in between. The CDR3 is made up of 15 amino acids. Germline lookup yields CDR1 MGHRA and CDR2 YSYEKL.

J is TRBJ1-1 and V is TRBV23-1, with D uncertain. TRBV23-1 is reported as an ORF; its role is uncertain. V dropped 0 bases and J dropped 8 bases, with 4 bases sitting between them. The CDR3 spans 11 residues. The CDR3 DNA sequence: TGCGCCAGCAGTCAATCGCCCGAAGCTTTCTTT. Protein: CASSQSPEAFF.

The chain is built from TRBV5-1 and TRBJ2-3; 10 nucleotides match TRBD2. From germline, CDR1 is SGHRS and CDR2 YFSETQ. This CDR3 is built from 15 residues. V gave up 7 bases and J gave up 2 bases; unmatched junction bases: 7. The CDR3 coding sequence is TGCGCCAGCGCCTTAGCGGGGGGCCCCACAGATACGCAGTATTTT. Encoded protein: CASALAGGPTDTQYF.

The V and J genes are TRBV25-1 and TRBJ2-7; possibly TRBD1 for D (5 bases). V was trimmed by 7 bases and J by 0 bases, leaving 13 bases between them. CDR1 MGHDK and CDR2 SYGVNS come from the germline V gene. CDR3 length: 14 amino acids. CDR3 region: CASKETDASYEQYF. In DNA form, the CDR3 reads TGTGCCAGCAAAGAGACAGACGCCTCCTACGAGCAGTACTTC.

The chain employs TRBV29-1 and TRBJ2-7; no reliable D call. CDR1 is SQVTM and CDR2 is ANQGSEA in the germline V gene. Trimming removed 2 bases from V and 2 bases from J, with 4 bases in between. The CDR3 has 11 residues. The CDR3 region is CSVEHTYEQYF. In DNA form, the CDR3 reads TGCAGCGTTGAACATACCTACGAGCAGTACTTC.

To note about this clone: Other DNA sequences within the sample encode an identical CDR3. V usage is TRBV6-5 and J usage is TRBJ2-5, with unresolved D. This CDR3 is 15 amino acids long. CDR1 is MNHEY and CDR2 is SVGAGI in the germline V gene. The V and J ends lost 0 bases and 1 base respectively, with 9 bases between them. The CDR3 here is CASSYSGGTQETQYF. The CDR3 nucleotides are TGTGCCAGCAGTTACTCTGGCGGAACCCAAGAGACCCAGTACTTC.

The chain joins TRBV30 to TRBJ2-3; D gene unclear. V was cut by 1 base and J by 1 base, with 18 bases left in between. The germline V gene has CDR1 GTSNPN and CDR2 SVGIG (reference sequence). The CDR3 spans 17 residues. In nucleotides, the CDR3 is TGTGCCTGGAGTGATTTTGAGGCGGCGCCTGGCACAGATACGCAGTATTTT. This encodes CAWSDFEAAPGTDTQYF.

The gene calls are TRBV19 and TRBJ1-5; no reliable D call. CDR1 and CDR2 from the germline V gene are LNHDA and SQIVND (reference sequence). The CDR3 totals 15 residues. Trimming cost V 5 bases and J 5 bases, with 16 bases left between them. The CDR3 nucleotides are TGTGCCAGTAGTGACGGATCCCGTTCGGATCAGCCCCAGCATTTT. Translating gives CASSDGSRSDQPQHF.

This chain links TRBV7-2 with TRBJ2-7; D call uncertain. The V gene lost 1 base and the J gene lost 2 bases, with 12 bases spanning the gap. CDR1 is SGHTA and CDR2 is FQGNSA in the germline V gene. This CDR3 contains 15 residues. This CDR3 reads CASSLGLLLTYEQYF. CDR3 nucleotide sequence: TGTGCCAGCAGCTTAGGACTTCTCCTGACCTACGAGCAGTACTTC.

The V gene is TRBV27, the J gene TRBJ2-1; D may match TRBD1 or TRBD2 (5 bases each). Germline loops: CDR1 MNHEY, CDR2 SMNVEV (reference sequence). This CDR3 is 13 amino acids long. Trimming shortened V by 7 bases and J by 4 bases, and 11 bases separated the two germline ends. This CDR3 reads CASIGTSYNEQFF. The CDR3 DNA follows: TGTGCCAGCATCGGGACGTCTTACAATGAGCAGTTCTTC.

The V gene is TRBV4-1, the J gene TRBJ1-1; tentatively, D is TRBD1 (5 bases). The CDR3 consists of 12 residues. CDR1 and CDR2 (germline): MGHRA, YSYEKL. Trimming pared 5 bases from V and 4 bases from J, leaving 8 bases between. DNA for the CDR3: TGCGCCAGCAGCGGTGGGGGCACTGAAGCTTTCTTT. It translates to CASSGGGTEAFF.

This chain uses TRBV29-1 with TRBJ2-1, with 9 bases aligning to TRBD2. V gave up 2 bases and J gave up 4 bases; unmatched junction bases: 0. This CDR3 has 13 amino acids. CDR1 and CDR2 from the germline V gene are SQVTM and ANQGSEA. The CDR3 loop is CSVELAGYNEQFF. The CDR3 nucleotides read TGCAGCGTTGAACTAGCGGGGTACAATGAGCAGTTCTTC.

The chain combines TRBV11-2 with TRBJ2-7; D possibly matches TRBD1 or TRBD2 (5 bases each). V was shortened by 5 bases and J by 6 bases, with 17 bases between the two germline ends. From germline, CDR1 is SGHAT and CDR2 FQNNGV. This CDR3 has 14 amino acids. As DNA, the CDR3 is TGTGCCAGCAGCCCCGGGACGGGGCCTCGCGAGCAGTACTTC. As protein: CASSPGTGPREQYF.

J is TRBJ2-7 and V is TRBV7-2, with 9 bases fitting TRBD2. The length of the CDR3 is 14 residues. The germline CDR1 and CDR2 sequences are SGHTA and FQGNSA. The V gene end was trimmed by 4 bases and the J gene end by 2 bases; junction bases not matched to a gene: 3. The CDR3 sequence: CASSWIAGAYEQYF. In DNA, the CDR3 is TGTGCCAGCAGCTGGATAGCGGGGGCCTACGAGCAGTACTTC.

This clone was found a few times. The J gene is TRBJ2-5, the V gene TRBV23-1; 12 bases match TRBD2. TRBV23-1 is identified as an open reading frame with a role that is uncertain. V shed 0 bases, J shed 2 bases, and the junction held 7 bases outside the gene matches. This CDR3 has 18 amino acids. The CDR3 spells CASSQSLAGGPAQETQYF. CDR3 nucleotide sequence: TGCGCCAGCAGTCAATCTCTAGCGGGGGGGCCTGCTCAAGAGACCCAGTACTTC.

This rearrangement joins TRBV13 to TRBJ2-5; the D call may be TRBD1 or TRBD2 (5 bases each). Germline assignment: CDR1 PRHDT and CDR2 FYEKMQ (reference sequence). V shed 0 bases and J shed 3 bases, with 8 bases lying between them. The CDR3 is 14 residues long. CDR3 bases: TGTGCCAGCAGCTTAGGTGGGGGAAAAGAGACCCAGTACTTC. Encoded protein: CASSLGGGKETQYF.

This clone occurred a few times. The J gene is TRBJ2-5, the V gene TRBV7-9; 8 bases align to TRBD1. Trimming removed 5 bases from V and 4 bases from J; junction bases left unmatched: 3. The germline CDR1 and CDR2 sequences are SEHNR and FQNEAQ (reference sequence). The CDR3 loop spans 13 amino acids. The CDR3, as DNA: TGTGCCAGCAGCACAGGACAGGGAGAGACCCAGTACTTC. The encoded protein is CASSTGQGETQYF.

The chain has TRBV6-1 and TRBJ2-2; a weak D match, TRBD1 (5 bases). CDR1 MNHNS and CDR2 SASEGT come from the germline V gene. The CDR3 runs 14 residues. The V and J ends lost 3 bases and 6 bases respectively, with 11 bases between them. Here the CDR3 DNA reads TGTGCCAGCAGTGAGACAGATTACTCCGGGGAGCTGTTTTTT. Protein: CASSETDYSGELFF.

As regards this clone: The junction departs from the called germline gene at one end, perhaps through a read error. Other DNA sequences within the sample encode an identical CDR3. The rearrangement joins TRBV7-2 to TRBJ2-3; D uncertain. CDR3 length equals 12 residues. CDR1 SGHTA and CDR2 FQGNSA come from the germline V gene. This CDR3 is CASSFYRDTQYF. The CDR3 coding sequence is TGTGCCAGCAGCTTTTATCGAGATACACAGTATTTT.

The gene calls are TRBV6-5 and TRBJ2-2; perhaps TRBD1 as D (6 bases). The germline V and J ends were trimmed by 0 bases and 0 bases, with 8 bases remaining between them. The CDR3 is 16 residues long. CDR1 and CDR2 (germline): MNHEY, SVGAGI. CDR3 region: CASSYSDSANTGELFF. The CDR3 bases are TGTGCCAGCAGTTACTCGGACAGCGCGAACACCGGGGAGCTGTTTTTT.

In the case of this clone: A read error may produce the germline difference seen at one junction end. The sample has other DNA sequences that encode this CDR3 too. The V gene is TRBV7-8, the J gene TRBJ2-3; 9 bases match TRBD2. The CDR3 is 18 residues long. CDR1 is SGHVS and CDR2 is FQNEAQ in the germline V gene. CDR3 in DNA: TGCGCCAGCAGCTGGGAAAGCGGGGGGTTTACTAGCACAGATACGCAGTATTTT. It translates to CASSWESGGFTSTDTQYF.

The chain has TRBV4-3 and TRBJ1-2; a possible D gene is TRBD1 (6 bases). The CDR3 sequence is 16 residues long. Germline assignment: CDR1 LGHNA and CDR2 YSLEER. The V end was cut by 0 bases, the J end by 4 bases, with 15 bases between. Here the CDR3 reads CASSQETSGAVYGYTF. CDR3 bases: TGCGCCAGCAGCCAAGAAACGTCAGGGGCGGTCTATGGCTACACCTTC.

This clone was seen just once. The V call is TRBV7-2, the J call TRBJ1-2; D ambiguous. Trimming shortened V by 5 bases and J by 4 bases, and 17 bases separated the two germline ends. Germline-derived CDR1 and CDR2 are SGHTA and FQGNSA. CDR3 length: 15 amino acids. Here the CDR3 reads CASSDTIAGSYGYTF. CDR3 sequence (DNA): TGTGCCAGCAGCGATACGATCGCGGGGTCCTATGGCTACACCTTC.